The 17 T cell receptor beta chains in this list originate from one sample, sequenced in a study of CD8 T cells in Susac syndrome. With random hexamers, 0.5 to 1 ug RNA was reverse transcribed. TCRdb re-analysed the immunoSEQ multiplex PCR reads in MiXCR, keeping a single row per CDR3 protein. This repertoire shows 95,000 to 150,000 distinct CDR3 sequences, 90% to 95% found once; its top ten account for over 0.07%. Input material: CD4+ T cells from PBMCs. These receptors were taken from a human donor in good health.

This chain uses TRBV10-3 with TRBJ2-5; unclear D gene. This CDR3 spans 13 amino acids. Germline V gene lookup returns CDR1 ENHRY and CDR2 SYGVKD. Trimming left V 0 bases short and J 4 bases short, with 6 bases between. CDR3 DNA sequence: TGTGCCATCAGTGAGTCGACTCGAGAGACCCAGTACTTC. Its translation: CAISESTRETQYF.

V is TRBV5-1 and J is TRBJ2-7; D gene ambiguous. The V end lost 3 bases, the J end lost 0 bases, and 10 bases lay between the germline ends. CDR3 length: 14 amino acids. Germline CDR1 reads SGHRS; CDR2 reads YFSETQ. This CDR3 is CASSWRRSSYEQYF. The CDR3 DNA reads TGCGCCAGCAGCTGGAGAAGGAGCTCCTACGAGCAGTACTTC.

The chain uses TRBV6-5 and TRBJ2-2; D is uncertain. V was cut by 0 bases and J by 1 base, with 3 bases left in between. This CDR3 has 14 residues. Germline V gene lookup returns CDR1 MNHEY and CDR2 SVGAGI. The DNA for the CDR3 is TGTGCCAGCAGTTACTCGGGGAACACCGGGGAGCTGTTTTTT. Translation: CASSYSGNTGELFF.

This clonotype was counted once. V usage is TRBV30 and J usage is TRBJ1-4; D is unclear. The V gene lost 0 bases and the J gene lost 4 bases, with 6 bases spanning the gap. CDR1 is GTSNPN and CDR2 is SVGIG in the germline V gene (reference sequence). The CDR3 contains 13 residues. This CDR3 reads CAWSVVVNEKLFF. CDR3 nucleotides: TGTGCCTGGAGTGTTGTAGTTAATGAAAAACTGTTTTTT. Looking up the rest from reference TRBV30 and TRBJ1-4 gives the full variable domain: SQTIHQWPATLVQPVGSPLSLECTVEGTSNPNLYWYRQAAGRGLQLLFYSVGIGQISSEVPQNLSASRPQDRQFILSSKKLLLSDSGFYLCAWSVVVNEKLFFGSGTQLSVL.

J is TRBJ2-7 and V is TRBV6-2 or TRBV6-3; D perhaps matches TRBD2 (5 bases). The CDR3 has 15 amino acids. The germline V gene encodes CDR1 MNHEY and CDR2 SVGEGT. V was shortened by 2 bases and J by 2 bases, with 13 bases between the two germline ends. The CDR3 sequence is CASSYAATTTYEQYF. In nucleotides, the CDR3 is TGTGCCAGCAGTTACGCGGCGACGACTACCTACGAGCAGTACTTC.

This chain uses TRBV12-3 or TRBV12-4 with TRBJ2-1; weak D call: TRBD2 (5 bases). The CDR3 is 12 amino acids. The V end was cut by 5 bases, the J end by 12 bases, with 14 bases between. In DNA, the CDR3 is TGTGCCAGCAGTCCACAACTAGGAGTGCAGTTCTTC. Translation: CASSPQLGVQFF.

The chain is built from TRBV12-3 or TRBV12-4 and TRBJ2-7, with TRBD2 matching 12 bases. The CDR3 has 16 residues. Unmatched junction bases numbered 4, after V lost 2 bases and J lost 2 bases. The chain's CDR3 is CASSLTASGRAYEQYF. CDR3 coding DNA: TGTGCCAGCAGTTTAACTGCTAGCGGGAGGGCCTACGAGCAGTACTTC.

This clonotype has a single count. The CDR3 DNA reads TGTGCCAGCAGTTACTCGGGACTAGCGGGAAATGAGCAGTTCTTC. Protein: CASSYSGLAGNEQFF. V usage is TRBV6-5 and J usage is TRBJ2-1, with 13 bases identical to TRBD2. This CDR3 spans 15 amino acids. Germline trimming cut 0 bases from V and 7 bases from J; bases unmatched to any gene: 0. Germline CDR1 reads MNHEY; CDR2 reads SVGAGI.

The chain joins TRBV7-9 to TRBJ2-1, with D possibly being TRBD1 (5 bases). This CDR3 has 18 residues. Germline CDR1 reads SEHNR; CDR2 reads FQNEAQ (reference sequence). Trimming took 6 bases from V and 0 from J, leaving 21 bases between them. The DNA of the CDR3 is TGTGCCAGCAGTTCCCTAGGGGCAGACTCGAGCTCCTACAATGAGCAGTTCTTC. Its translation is CASSSLGADSSSYNEQFF. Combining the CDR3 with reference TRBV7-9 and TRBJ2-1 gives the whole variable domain DTGVSQNPRHKITKRGQNVTFRCDPISEHNRLYWYRQTLGQGPEFLTYFQNEAQLEKSRLLSDRFSAERPKGSFSTLEIQRTEQGDSAMYLCASSSLGADSSSYNEQFFGPGTRLTVL.

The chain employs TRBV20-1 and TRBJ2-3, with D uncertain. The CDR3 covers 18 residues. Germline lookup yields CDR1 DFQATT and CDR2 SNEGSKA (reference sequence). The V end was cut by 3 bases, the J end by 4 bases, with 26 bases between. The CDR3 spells CSASTLDGSLVLPDTQYF. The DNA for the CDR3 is TGCAGTGCTAGTACCCTAGACGGCAGCCTAGTCTTGCCAGATACGCAGTATTTT.

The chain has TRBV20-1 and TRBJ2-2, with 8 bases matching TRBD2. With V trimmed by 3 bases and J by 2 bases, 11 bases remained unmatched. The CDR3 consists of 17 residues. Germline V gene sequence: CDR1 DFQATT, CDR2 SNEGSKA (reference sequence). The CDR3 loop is CSARGLGGRTNTGELFF. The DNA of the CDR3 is TGCAGTGCTAGGGGTTTAGGCGGGAGGACAAACACCGGGGAGCTGTTTTTT.

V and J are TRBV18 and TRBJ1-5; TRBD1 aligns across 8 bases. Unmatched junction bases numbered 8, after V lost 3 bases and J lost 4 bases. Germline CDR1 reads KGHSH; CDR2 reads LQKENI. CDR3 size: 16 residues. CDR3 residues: CASSPLGQGGNQPQHF. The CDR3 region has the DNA TGTGCCAGCTCACCCCTCGGACAGGGAGGTAATCAGCCCCAGCATTTT.

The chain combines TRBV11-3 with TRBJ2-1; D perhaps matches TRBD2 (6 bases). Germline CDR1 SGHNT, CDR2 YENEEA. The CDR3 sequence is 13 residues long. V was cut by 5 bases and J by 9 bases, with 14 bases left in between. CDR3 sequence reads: CASSARPEGEQFF. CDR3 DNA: TGTGCCAGCAGCGCCCGACCGGAGGGTGAGCAGTTCTTC.

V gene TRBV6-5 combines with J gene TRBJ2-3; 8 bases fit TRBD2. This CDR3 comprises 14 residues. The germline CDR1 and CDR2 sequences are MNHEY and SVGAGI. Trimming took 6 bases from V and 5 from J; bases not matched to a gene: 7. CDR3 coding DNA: TGTGCCAGCAGCCGAGCGGGAGTTGGAGATACGCAGTATTTT. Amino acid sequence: CASSRAGVGDTQYF.

CDR3 DNA: TGCGCCAGCAGCTTGGGTTTAGGGTACGAGCAGTACTTC. This encodes CASSLGLGYEQYF. The genes are TRBV5-1 and TRBJ2-7; D not certain. CDR3 length equals 13 residues. Between the trimmed V and J ends, which lost 0 bases and 4 bases, there was a span of 8 bases. Germline V gene lookup returns CDR1 SGHRS and CDR2 YFSETQ.

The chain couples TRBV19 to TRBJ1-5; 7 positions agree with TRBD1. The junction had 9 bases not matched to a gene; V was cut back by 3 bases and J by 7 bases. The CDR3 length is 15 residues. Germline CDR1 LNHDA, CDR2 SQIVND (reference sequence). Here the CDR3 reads CASSMTQGVRQPQHF. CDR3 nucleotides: TGTGCCAGTAGTATGACTCAGGGGGTCAGGCAGCCCCAGCATTTT.

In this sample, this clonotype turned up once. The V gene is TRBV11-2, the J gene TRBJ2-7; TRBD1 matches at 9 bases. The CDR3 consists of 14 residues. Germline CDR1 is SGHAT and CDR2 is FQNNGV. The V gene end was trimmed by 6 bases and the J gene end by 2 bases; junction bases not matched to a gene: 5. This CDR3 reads CASRPTGGAYEQYF. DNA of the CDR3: TGTGCCAGCAGACCGACAGGGGGGGCCTACGAGCAGTACTTC.